This is a list of T cell receptor beta chains from one sample in a study of shared clonotypes between healthy human individuals. Clones were sequenced by immunoSEQ multiplex PCR, and TCRdb holds only the in-frame ones, with some missing. Found here are about 490,000 clones, roughly 85% of them singletons; the top ten hold more than 10%. Material for sequencing was PBMCs. The receptor source for this set is a woman between 40 and 50 years old in good health. Some clones in this sample may be carry-over from other donors' samples. CDR3s include the opening cysteine and the closing phenylalanine or tryptophan. The D gene is left open where the match is weak. A row's size may be missing; if present it is once, few, many or a size class.

len,abundance,j_gene,d_gene,v_gene,CDR3nt,CDR3aa
14,.,TRBJ2-5,TRBD2,TRBV7-9,TGTGCCAGCAGCTTACCTAGCGGACAAGAGACCCAGTACTTC,CASSLPSGQETQYF
15,.,TRBJ2-5,.,TRBV16,TGTGCCAGCAGCCAATCGGGCGCGGATCAAGAGACCCAGTACTTC,CASSQSGADQETQYF
16,.,TRBJ2-1,.,TRBV10-3,TGTGCCATCAGTGAGTCGGGGGTGGGCTCCTACAATGAGCAGTTCTTC,CAISESGVGSYNEQFF
12,.,TRBJ1-5,.,TRBV2,TGTGCCAGCAGTGGAGGAAATCAGCCCCAGCATTTT,CASSGGNQPQHF
14,.,TRBJ1-1,.,TRBV29-1,TGCAGCGTTGAAGGTGTCCCAGCTAACACTGAAGCTTTCTTT,CSVEGVPANTEAFF
14,.,TRBJ2-3,.,TRBV6-1,TGTGCCAGCAGTAGCAGGGTACGGACAGATACGCAGTATTTT,CASSSRVRTDTQYF
16,.,TRBJ2-5,.,TRBV7-2,TGTGCCAGCAGCTTATCTCTTGGGGCAGGCCAAGAGACCCAGTACTTC,CASSLSLGAGQETQYF
14,few,TRBJ2-7,.,TRBV28,TGTGCCAGCAGTTTGGGGGGCTGGACCTACGAGCAGTACTTC,CASSLGGWTYEQYF
17,once,TRBJ2-7,.,TRBV18,TGTGCCAGCTCACCACCGGTATCCAGGGGTTTTTCCTACGAGCAGTACTTC,CASSPPVSRGFSYEQYF
15,.,TRBJ1-1,.,TRBV6-1,TGTGCCAGCAGTGTGAGGTACCTCGGGAACACTGAAGCTTTCTTT,CASSVRYLGNTEAFF
16,.,TRBJ2-2,.,TRBV9,TGTGCCAGCAGCGTCCTCTCCGGGCCTACGAGTGGGGAGCTGTTTTTT,CASSVLSGPTSGELFF
13,.,TRBJ1-3,.,TRBV7-9,TGTGCCAGCAGCCTAGGACTGAGAAACACCATATATTTT,CASSLGLRNTIYF
15,once,TRBJ1-3,.,TRBV15,TGTGCCACCAGCAGACCCGGACAATCTGGAAACACCATATATTTT,CATSRPGQSGNTIYF
15,.,TRBJ2-3,TRBD1,TRBV5-1,TGCGCCAGCAGCTCACAGGGGGGCCTCACAGATACGCAGTATTTT,CASSSQGGLTDTQYF
12,.,TRBJ1-3,.,TRBV6-5,TGTGCCAGCATCTCGCTTGGGGACACCATATATTTT,CASISLGDTIYF
14,.,TRBJ2-2,TRBD1,TRBV19,TGTGCCAGTCGGAGACAGGGGGACACCGGGGAGCTGTTTTTT,CASRRQGDTGELFF
12,.,TRBJ2-7,.,TRBV6-5,TGTGCCAGCAACCGAGGGCCGGATGAGCAGTACTTC,CASNRGPDEQYF
14,.,TRBJ2-7,TRBD1,TRBV5-6,TGTGCCAGCAGCTTGTACCAGGGGGCAGGGGAGCAGTACTTC,CASSLYQGAGEQYF
14,.,TRBJ1-4,.,TRBV5-5,TGTGCCAGCAGCTTGGGGTACGGTGGCCCAAAACTGTTTTTT,CASSLGYGGPKLFF
15,.,TRBJ2-1,TRBD1,TRBV7-8,TGTGCCAGCACAATCGGGACAGGCTCCTACAATGAGCAGTTCTTC,CASTIGTGSYNEQFF
14,few,TRBJ2-1,.,TRBV30,TGTGCCTGGAGTCCAGTAGGTCGCTACAATGAGCAGTTCTTC,CAWSPVGRYNEQFF
15,.,TRBJ2-3,.,TRBV27,TGTGCCAGCAGTCTGGCCCGGGGTGGCACAGATACGCAGTATTTT,CASSLARGGTDTQYF
14,.,TRBJ2-3,.,TRBV9,TGTGCCAGCAGCGTAGATAGCAGTGGAGATACGCAGTATTTT,CASSVDSSGDTQYF
13,once,TRBJ2-3,TRBD2,TRBV7-3,TGTGCCAGCAGCTGGACTAGCGGAGATACGCAGTATTTT,CASSWTSGDTQYF
13,.,TRBJ2-7,TRBD1,TRBV2,TGTGCCAGCAGGGGGACAGGGGGGAACGAGCAGTACTTC,CASRGTGGNEQYF
17,.,TRBJ2-5,TRBD2,TRBV5-1,TGCGCCAGCAGCTTGGAGCCTAGCGGGAGCGGTGGGGAGACCCAGTACTTC,CASSLEPSGSGGETQYF
17,.,TRBJ2-7,.,TRBV11-2,TGTGCCAGCAGCTTAGCCTCTCTTAGGGCCGGGTTCTACGAGCAGTACTTC,CASSLASLRAGFYEQYF
18,.,TRBJ2-4,TRBD2,TRBV2,TGTGCCAGCAGTGAAGACCGACCTAGCGGGAGAGCCAAAAACATTCAGTACTTC,CASSEDRPSGRAKNIQYF
14,few,TRBJ1-2,.,TRBV4-2,TGTGCCAGCAGCCAAGATGTCGGGAACTATGGCTACACCTTC,CASSQDVGNYGYTF
13,.,TRBJ2-1,TRBD2,TRBV10-3,TGTGCCATCAGGGGACTAGCGGGAAATGAGCAGTTCTTC,CAIRGLAGNEQFF
14,.,TRBJ2-7,.,TRBV5-1,TGCGCCAGCAGCTGGGGACCAAGCTCCTACGAGCAGTACTTC,CASSWGPSSYEQYF
20,.,TRBJ2-1,.,TRBV19,TGTGCCAGCTCCTCCCTCACGTGGAACTCTAGCGCCCACTCCTACAATGAGCAGTTCTTC,CASSSLTWNSSAHSYNEQFF
12,.,TRBJ2-7,.,TRBV4-2,TGTGCCAGCAGCCAAGATCATAGCGAGCAGTACTTC,CASSQDHSEQYF
13,.,TRBJ2-7,.,TRBV18,TGTGCCAGCTCACTCTCGAAGTCCTACGAGCAGTACTTC,CASSLSKSYEQYF
15,.,TRBJ1-1,.,TRBV6-1,TGTGCCAGCAGTGAATTTGGGGTGGGGAACACTGAAGCTTTCTTT,CASSEFGVGNTEAFF
13,.,TRBJ2-2,.,TRBV19,TGTGCCAGTAGGGCCCAGGGTCCCGGGGAGCTGTTTTTT,CASRAQGPGELFF
16,.,TRBJ2-2,.,TRBV15,TGTGCCACCAGCAGAGATAAGGCTGCGCGGGCCGGGGAGCTGTTTTTT,CATSRDKAARAGELFF
14,.,TRBJ2-7,TRBD2,TRBV28,TGTGCCAGCAGCGAAACGGGGGGGACCTACGAGCAGTACTTC,CASSETGGTYEQYF
16,.,TRBJ2-5,TRBD2,TRBV10-1,TGCGCCAGCAGTGAGTTTGGAGCGGGAAGGGAGGAGACCCAGTACTTC,CASSEFGAGREETQYF
16,.,TRBJ1-1,.,TRBV18,TGTGCCAGCTCACCACTCCAAGGGGGGATGAACACTGAAGCTTTCTTT,CASSPLQGGMNTEAFF
15,once,TRBJ2-2,TRBD2,TRBV11-2,TGTGCCAGCAGCTGGGGACTAGACGGCACCGGGGAGCTGTTTTTT,CASSWGLDGTGELFF
13,.,TRBJ2-5,TRBD1,TRBV5-1,TGCGCCAGCAGCCCGGACAGGGCGTGGGAGCAGTACTTC,CASSPDRAWEQYF
17,.,TRBJ2-7,.,TRBV11-2,TGTGCCAGCAGCTTAGATCAAGGAATGACGGGAATCTACGAGCAGTACTTC,CASSLDQGMTGIYEQYF
15,.,TRBJ2-1,TRBD2,TRBV7-2,TGTGCCAGCAGCTGGGGACTAGCGGGAGGGAATGAGCAGTTCTTC,CASSWGLAGGNEQFF
14,.,TRBJ1-1,TRBD1,TRBV10-2,TGCGCCAGCAGCGTGGACAGGGGGTTGTCTGAAGCTTTCTTT,CASSVDRGLSEAFF
12,.,TRBJ1-2,.,TRBV7-9,TGTGCCAGCAGCCTGGGAGCCTATGGCTACACCTTC,CASSLGAYGYTF
14,.,TRBJ2-2,.,TRBV6-5,TGTGCCACCGCTTTTGGACCCAACACCGGGGAGCTGTTTTTT,CATAFGPNTGELFF
14,.,TRBJ1-1,.,TRBV4-1,TGCGCCAGCAGCCAAGATTTGGGGAACACTGAAGCTTTCTTT,CASSQDLGNTEAFF
15,.,TRBJ2-7,.,TRBV7-9,TGTGCCAGCAGCTGGACGTCAGGGCCCACCTACGAGCAGTACTTC,CASSWTSGPTYEQYF
16,.,TRBJ2-7,TRBD2,TRBV4-2,TGTGCCAGCAGCCGCACCCGGGCGGGAGTGGGCTACGAGCAGTACTTC,CASSRTRAGVGYEQYF
14,once,TRBJ1-2,.,TRBV28,TGTGCCAGCAGTTTGGTAGAGGGAGGCTATGGCTACACCTTC,CASSLVEGGYGYTF
17,.,TRBJ2-7,TRBD2,TRBV2,TGTGCCAGCACAGAGGGTCCCGGACTAGCGGGAGGGCTCAAGCAGTACTTC,CASTEGPGLAGGLKQYF
16,.,TRBJ1-5,.,TRBV4-1,TGCGCCAGCAGCCAAGACCCAGGGCGGAGCAATCAGCCCCAGCATTTT,CASSQDPGRSNQPQHF